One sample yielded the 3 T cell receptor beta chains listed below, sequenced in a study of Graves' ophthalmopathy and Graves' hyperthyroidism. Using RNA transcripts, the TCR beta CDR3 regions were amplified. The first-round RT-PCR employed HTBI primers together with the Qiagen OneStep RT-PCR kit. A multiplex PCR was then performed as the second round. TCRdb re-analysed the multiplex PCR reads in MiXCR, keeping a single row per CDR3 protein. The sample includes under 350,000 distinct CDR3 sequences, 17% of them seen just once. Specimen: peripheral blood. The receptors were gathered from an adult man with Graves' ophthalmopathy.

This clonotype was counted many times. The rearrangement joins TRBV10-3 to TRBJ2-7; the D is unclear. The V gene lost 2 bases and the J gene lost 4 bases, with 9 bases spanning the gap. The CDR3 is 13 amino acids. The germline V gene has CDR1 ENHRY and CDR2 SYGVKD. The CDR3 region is CAISESSPYEQYF. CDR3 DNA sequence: TGTGCCATCAGTGAGAGTTCCCCGTACGAGCAGTACTTC.

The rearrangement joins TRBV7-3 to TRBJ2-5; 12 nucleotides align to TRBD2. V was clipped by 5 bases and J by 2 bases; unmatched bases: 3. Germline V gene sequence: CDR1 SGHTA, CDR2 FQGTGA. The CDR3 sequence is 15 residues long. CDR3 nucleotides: TGTGCCAGCAGCAAGACTAGCGGGGGACAAGAGACCCAGTACTTC. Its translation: CASSKTSGGQETQYF.

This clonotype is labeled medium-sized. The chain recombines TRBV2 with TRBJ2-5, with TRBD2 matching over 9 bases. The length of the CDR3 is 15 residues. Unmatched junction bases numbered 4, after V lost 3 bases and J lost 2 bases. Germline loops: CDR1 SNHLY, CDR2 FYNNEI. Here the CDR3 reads CASSERLAGQETQYF. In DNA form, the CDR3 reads TGTGCCAGCAGTGAGCGCCTAGCGGGGCAAGAGACCCAGTACTTC.